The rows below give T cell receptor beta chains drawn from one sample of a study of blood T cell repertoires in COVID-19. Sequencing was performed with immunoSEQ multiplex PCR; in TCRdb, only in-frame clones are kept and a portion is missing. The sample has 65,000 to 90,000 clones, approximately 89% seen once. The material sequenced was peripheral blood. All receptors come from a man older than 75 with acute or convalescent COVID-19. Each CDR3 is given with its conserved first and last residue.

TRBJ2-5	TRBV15	CATSRTGYQETQYF
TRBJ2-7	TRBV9	CASSLRQGNYEQYF
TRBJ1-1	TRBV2	CASREQMNTEAFF
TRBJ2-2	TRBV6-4	CASSGLAGATGELFF
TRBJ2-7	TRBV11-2	CASSLRGSGRRNEQYF
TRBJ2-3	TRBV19	CASSPRLEGVKDTQYF
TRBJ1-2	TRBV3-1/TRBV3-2	CASSQVGGVDGYTF
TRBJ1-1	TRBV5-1	CASSKEGGMNTEAFF
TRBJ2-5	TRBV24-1	CATSESSGRGVGLGETQYF
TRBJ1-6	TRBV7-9	CASGTGARAPLHF
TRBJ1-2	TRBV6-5	CASRLTGFYGYTF
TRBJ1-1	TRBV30	CAWSGVVRRTEAFF
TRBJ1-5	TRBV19	CASSIYGGQGQPQHF
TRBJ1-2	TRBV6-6	CASSYSNIQGAMGYTF
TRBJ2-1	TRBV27	CASSLGGGNEQFF